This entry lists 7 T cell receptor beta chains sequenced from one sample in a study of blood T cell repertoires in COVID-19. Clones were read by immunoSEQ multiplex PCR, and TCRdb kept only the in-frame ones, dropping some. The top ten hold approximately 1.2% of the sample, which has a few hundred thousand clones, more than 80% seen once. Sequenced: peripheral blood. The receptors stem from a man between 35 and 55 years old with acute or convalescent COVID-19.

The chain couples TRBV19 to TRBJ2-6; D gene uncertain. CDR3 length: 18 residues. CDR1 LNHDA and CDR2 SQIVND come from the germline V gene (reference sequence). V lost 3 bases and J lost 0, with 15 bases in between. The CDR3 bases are TGTGCCAGTAGTATTCGGTCAGGTTTCTTCTCTGGGGCCAACGTCCTGACTTTC. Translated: CASSIRSGFFSGANVLTF. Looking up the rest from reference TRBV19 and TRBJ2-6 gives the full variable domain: DGGITQSPKYLFRKEGQNVTLSCEQNLNHDAMYWYRQDPGQGLRLIYYSQIVNDFQKGDIAEGYSVSREKKESFPLTVTSAQKNPTAFYLCASSIRSGFFSGANVLTFGAGSRLTVL.

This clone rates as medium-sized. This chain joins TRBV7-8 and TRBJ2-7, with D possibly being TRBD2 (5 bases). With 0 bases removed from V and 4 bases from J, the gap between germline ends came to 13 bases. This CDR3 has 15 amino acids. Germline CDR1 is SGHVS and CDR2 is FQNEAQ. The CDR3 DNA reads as TGTGCCAGCAGCTTAGCGAACGGAGGCCTATACGAGCAGTACTTC. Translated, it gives CASSLANGGLYEQYF.

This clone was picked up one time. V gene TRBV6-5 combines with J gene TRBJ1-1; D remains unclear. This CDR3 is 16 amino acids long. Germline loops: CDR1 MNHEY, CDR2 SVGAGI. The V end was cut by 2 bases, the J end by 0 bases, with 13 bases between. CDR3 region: CASSYGRVRLNTEAFF. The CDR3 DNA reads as TGTGCCAGCAGTTACGGTCGGGTTAGACTGAACACTGAAGCTTTCTTT.

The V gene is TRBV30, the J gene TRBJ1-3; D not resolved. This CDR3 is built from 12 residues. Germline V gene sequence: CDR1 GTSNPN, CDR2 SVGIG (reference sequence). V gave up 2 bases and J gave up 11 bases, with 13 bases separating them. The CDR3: CAWSTTSQAIYF. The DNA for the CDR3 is TGTGCCTGGAGTACCACTTCTCAGGCCATATATTTT. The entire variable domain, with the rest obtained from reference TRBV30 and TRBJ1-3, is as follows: SQTIHQWPATLVQPVGSPLSLECTVEGTSNPNLYWYRQAAGRGLQLLFYSVGIGQISSEVPQNLSASRPQDRQFILSSKKLLLSDSGFYLCAWSTTSQAIYFGEGSWLTVV.

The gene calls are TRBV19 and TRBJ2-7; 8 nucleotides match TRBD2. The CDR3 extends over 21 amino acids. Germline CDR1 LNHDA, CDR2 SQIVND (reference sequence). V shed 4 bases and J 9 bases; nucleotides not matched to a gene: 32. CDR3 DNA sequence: TGTGCCAGTAGTAACGGGGGGGCTCTTCGAACCACAGGGCAAGTTACAGGAGGGCAGTACTTC. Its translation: CASSNGGALRTTGQVTGGQYF.

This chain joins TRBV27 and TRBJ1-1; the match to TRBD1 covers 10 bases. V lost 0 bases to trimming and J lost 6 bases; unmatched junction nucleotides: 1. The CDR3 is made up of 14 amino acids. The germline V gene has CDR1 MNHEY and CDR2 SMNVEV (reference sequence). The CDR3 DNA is TGTGCCAGCAGTTTATCGACAGGGGGCCCTGAAGCTTTCTTT. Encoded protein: CASSLSTGGPEAFF.

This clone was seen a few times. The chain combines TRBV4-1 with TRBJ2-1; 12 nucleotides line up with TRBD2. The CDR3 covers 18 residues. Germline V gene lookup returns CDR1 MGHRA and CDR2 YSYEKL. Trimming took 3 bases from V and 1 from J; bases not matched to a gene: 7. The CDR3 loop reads CASSHRLAGGRSYNEQFF. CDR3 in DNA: TGCGCCAGCAGCCACCGTCTAGCGGGAGGGCGGTCCTACAATGAGCAGTTCTTC.